This T cell receptor (beta chain) was documented in a study of T cells in Graves' hyperthyroidism and ophthalmopathy. Researchers took RNA transcripts and amplified the TCR beta CDR3 regions from them. An initial round of RT-PCR targeting the TCR CDR3 relied on the HTBI primer set. One entry per CDR3 protein, called by TCRdb with MiXCR from the multiplex PCR reads. The profile covers about half a million distinct CDR3 sequences, with roughly a quarter appearing a single time and 11% taken by the ten largest. Trimming took off 3 bases at V and 7 bases at J, with 4 bases between the two ends. The CDR3 length is 10 residues. Germline assignment: CDR1 GTSNPN and CDR2 SVGIG (reference sequence). This clonotype was seen at least ten times.

The sequenced material came from blood. This chain uses TRBV30 with TRBJ1-3; D call uncertain. This TCR came from a woman aged 25 to 39 with Graves' ophthalmopathy. DNA for the CDR3: TGTGCCTGGAGACAGAACACCATATATTTT. Protein product: CAWRQNTIYF. The variable domain in full, with the rest retrieved from reference TRBV30 and TRBJ1-3, is SQTIHQWPATLVQPVGSPLSLECTVEGTSNPNLYWYRQAAGRGLQLLFYSVGIGQISSEVPQNLSASRPQDRQFILSSKKLLLSDSGFYLCAWRQNTIYFGEGSWLTVV.